This TCR beta chain was retrieved from a study of T cell repertoires in cytomegalovirus infection. Study-level information: The authors relied on CMV epitopes, both recently identified HLA-C-restricted and well-studied HLA-B-restricted. Carrying CMV and the relevant HLA type showed in public TCR beta signatures. General study points: Frequencies of public TCR beta families were cumulated, and this identified carriers of CMV plus the relevant HLA. HLA-C-restricted CMV clonotypes gave the most frequent clonotype in two of eight donors.

V lost 0 bases and J lost 7, with 13 bases in between. The germline V gene has CDR1 SGHTA and CDR2 FQGNSA. The CDR3 spans 15 residues. TCRdb re-analysed the reads in MiXCR, keeping a single row per CDR3 protein. The profile shows roughly 990,000 distinct CDR3 sequences, approximately 31% of them singletons. This clonotype was found a few times. Its antigen is unknown. The sample here was cultured CD8+ T cells from PBMCs, taken from culture after CMV antigen stimulation. This receptor was taken from a human donor in good health (CMV status not recorded). Some clones in this sample may be carry-over from other donors' samples. This chain links TRBV7-2 with TRBJ1-5; no reliable D call. The CDR3 loop reads CASSLAGRGRQPQHF. The DNA of the CDR3 is TGTGCCAGCAGCTTAGCCGGTCGAGGACGACAGCCCCAGCATTTT.